This T cell receptor (beta chain) was sequenced for a study of T cells after yellow fever vaccination. Study at large: When fractions had low cell numbers, they were prepared with SMART-Seq v4 Ultra Low Input.

Germline V gives CDR1 SGHRS, CDR2 YFSETQ. The CDR3 spans 14 residues. V lost 4 bases and J lost 8, with 16 bases in between. TCRdb reprocessed the 5' RACE reads with MiXCR, giving one entry per CDR3 protein. The table lists 250,000 to 400,000 distinct CDR3 sequences, roughly 3.9% of them singletons. Whole-study findings and limits: The bulk population could contribute abundant contaminating clonotypes to FACS-sorted repertoires. Subsequent to the booster, the majority of primary-vaccination clones reappeared (96% CD4, around 85% CD8). It was a small share of clonotypes that appeared in both CD4 and CD8 compartments.

This clonotype was detected only a few times. Its antigen is unknown. J is TRBJ2-1 and V is TRBV5-1; D remains unclear. The source material was PBMCs, sampled 5 days after the yellow fever booster vaccination. The clonotype comes from a man between 18 and 35 years old who received the YFV17D yellow fever vaccine. The CDR3 spells CASSHLARFDEQFF. DNA of the CDR3: TGCGCCAGCAGCCACCTTGCCAGGTTTGATGAGCAGTTCTTC.